The 11 T cell receptor beta chains listed next were all sequenced from one sample in a study of blood T cell repertoires in COVID-19. Libraries were prepared by immunoSEQ multiplex PCR; TCRdb keeps only in-frame clonotypes and omits some of them. Of 200,000 to 300,000 clones listed, more than 90% are singletons. Source material: peripheral blood. These receptors all stem from a person aged 18 to 29 with COVID-19, enrolled during active disease.

The chain uses TRBV28 and TRBJ2-7; TRBD1 matches 7 bases. Looked up from germline, CDR1 is MDHEN and CDR2 is SYDVKM. The CDR3 covers 18 residues. J gave up 2 bases and V 1 base, and 14 bases lay outside the gene matches. Here the CDR3 reads CASSLYLRDSNNPYEQYF. CDR3 sequence (DNA): TGTGCCAGCAGTTTATACCTCCGGGACAGTAATAATCCCTACGAGCAGTACTTC.

The chain recombines TRBV10-2 with TRBJ1-1; TRBD1 matches at 7 bases. V shed 6 bases, J shed 1 base, and the junction held 5 bases outside the gene matches. Looked up from germline, CDR1 is WSHSY and CDR2 is SAAADI. The CDR3 covers 14 residues. CDR3 bases: TGCGCCAGCAGGCCCCGGGACAGGAACACTGAAGCTTTCTTT. Translation: CASRPRDRNTEAFF.

This clone was found once. The chain uses TRBV7-2 and TRBJ2-2; 8 bases match TRBD1. CDR1 is SGHTA, CDR2 FQGNSA, per germline. The length of the CDR3 is 15 residues. The trim removed 5 bases at V and 4 bases at J, leaving 6 bases unmatched. CDR3 sequence reads: CASSPGQGGTGELFF. CDR3 nucleotide sequence: TGTGCCAGCAGCCCCGGACAGGGAGGCACCGGGGAGCTGTTTTTT.

The chain combines TRBV27 with TRBJ2-7; 9 bases are shared with TRBD2. Germline V CDR1 and CDR2: MNHEY, SMNVEV (reference sequence). This CDR3 region has 17 residues. V trimming: 3 bases; J trimming: 5 bases; junction bases outside the gene matches: 14. This CDR3 is CASSLELWGLASDEQYF. CDR3 nucleotide sequence: TGTGCCAGCAGTTTGGAACTTTGGGGACTAGCTTCCGACGAGCAGTACTTC.

The chain combines TRBV5-1 with TRBJ2-3; a possible D gene is TRBD2 (6 bases). V shed 1 base and J shed 6 bases, with 18 bases lying between them. The CDR3 length is 16 residues. From germline, CDR1 is SGHRS and CDR2 YFSETQ. The CDR3 DNA is TGCGCCAGCAGCTTGTTACCACTAGCCAACGCCGATACGCAGTATTTT. This sequence encodes CASSLLPLANADTQYF.

The genes are TRBV30 and TRBJ1-1, with D tentatively TRBD1 (5 bases). The V end lost 4 bases, the J end lost 3 bases, and 15 bases lay between the germline ends. CDR1 is GTSNPN and CDR2 is SVGIG in the germline V gene (reference sequence). The CDR3 loop spans 14 amino acids. DNA of the CDR3: TGTGCCTGGAACCGGGGGGTGAGGGACACTGAAGCTTTCTTT. Protein product: CAWNRGVRDTEAFF. The full variable domain, rest sourced from reference TRBV30 and TRBJ1-1, is SQTIHQWPATLVQPVGSPLSLECTVEGTSNPNLYWYRQAAGRGLQLLFYSVGIGQISSEVPQNLSASRPQDRQFILSSKKLLLSDSGFYLCAWNRGVRDTEAFFGQGTRLTVV.

The CDR3 nucleotides are TGTGCCAGTAGGGCGGAGGGCAGCTCCTACGAGCAGTACTTC. It yields the protein CASRAEGSSYEQYF. This sequence joins TRBV19 and TRBJ2-7; D perhaps matches TRBD2 (6 bases). The V end was cut by 6 bases, the J end by 0 bases, with 12 bases between. Germline V gene lookup returns CDR1 LNHDA and CDR2 SQIVND (reference sequence). The CDR3 totals 14 residues.

V gene TRBV19 combines with J gene TRBJ2-1; 12 nucleotides agree with TRBD2. This CDR3 region has 16 residues. Germline CDR1 is LNHDA and CDR2 is SQIVND (reference sequence). V was clipped by 7 bases and J by 3 bases; unmatched bases: 7. CDR3 sequence reads: CASTATSGGLYNEQFF. The CDR3 DNA sequence: TGTGCCAGTACCGCGACTAGCGGGGGCCTCTACAATGAGCAGTTCTTC. The variable domain in full, with the rest retrieved from reference TRBV19 and TRBJ2-1, is DGGITQSPKYLFRKEGQNVTLSCEQNLNHDAMYWYRQDPGQGLRLIYYSQIVNDFQKGDIAEGYSVSREKKESFPLTVTSAQKNPTAFYLCASTATSGGLYNEQFFGPGTRLTVL.

The chain is built from TRBV6-6 and TRBJ1-3, with 11 bases lining up with TRBD1. The V gene end was trimmed by 6 bases and the J gene end by 2 bases; junction bases not matched to a gene: 3. Germline values: CDR1 MNHNY, CDR2 SVGAGI (reference sequence). The CDR3 is 15 amino acids. The CDR3 nucleotides read TGTGCCAGCAGCCGGGGACAGGGGGCTGGAAACACCATATATTTT. Translation: CASSRGQGAGNTIYF.

The chain joins TRBV19 to TRBJ2-2; 7 bases are a match to TRBD1. Trimming took 0 bases from V and 6 from J; bases not matched to a gene: 4. CDR3 length equals 15 residues. From germline, CDR1 is LNHDA and CDR2 SQIVND (reference sequence). The CDR3 DNA is TGTGCCAGTAGTATAGAACAGGGGTACGCCGGGGAGCTGTTTTTT. Translated, it gives CASSIEQGYAGELFF.

The rearrangement joins TRBV7-9 to TRBJ2-5; 10 bases fit TRBD1. With V trimmed by 5 bases and J by 5 bases, 8 bases remained unmatched. This CDR3 comprises 15 residues. Germline lookup yields CDR1 SEHNR and CDR2 FQNEAQ (reference sequence). The DNA for the CDR3 is TGTGCCAGCAGCCAAAGGACAGGGGGTAACGAGACCCAGTACTTC. Protein product: CASSQRTGGNETQYF.